What follows describes a single TCR beta chain. Its antigen is as yet unknown. TCRdb fed the RT-PCR reads into MiXCR, producing one record per CDR3 protein. The profile shows around 530,000 distinct CDR3 sequences, 15% to 20% of them singletons. This sample was included in a study of response to subunit inactivated influenza vaccine. The study's findings and limits: T cells newly recruited by each seasonal influenza vaccination are few, the authors suggested.

The CDR3 spans 15 residues. Trimming pared 5 bases from V and 5 bases from J, leaving 13 bases between. CDR1 MNHEY and CDR2 SVGAGI come from the germline V gene. This specimen consisted of CD4+ T cells sorted from PBMCs, obtained roughly 24 months after vaccination. This receptor was obtained from a man between 50 and 75 years old who received an inactivated influenza vaccine. This rearrangement joins TRBV6-5 to TRBJ1-6; D is ambiguous. CDR3 coding DNA: TGTGCCAGCAGTCTACCGGGAAAGAATAATTCACCCCTCCACTTT. Protein: CASSLPGKNNSPLHF.